This T cell receptor beta chain was recovered during a study of cytomegalovirus exposure and HLA in healthy donors. This clone has only one observation. In the PCR, 60 Vbeta and 13 Jbeta primers were used. TCRdb's table, derived via immunoSEQ multiplex PCR, lists solely in-frame clones and lacks some. The data contain approximately 160,000 clones, about 82% of them seen just once; the ten biggest clones take up 1%. V dropped 0 bases and J dropped 5; count of bases not matched to a gene: 6. This CDR3 comprises 15 residues. The germline V gene has CDR1 MNHEY and CDR2 SMNVEV (reference sequence). Sequenced sample: PBMCs. This clonotype originated in a woman in her fifties or sixties in good health and CMV-seropositive. The chain uses TRBV27 and TRBJ1-1, with 7 bases that match TRBD1. This CDR3 is CASSLSARGWTEAFF. The CDR3 coding sequence is TGTGCCAGCAGTTTATCCGCCAGGGGGTGGACTGAAGCTTTCTTT.